The 20 T cell receptor beta chains listed next were all sequenced from one sample in a study of technical replicates of blood from several donors. TCRdb keeps only in-frame clones here, not all; method: immunoSEQ multiplex PCR. The sample holds some 83,000 clones, approximately 93% seen once. Material for sequencing was T cells isolated from PBMCs. The receptors originated from a human donor in good health.

This clone has only one observation. The V call is TRBV2, the J call TRBJ2-7; TRBD2 is a possible D gene (6 bases). Germline V gene data show CDR1 as SNHLY and CDR2 as FYNNEI. This CDR3 has 14 residues. Trimming stripped 8 bases from V and 2 bases from J, with 16 bases between. The DNA for the CDR3 is TGTGCCAGCGAATCGGAGGGGCTCGCCTACGAGCAGTACTTC. This translates into CASESEGLAYEQYF.

This chain joins TRBV25-1 and TRBJ1-2; D is undetermined. CDR1 and CDR2 from the germline V gene are MGHDK and SYGVNS. This CDR3 is built from 16 residues. Deletions cut 4 bases from V and 1 base from J, with 16 bases between. CDR3 coding DNA: TGTGCCAGCAGTGCACGGTGGAGGAGGGATAACTATGGCTACACCTTC. Amino acid sequence: CASSARWRRDNYGYTF.

The chain carries TRBV7-2 and TRBJ2-7; 7 nucleotides align to TRBD2. This CDR3 is built from 17 residues. In germline, CDR1 is SGHTA, CDR2 FQGNSA. Germline trimming cut 1 base from V and 6 bases from J; bases unmatched to any gene: 15. The DNA of the CDR3 is TGTGCCAGCAGCTTAGGTCGTGGCGTCCGACTAGCCCCCGAGCAGTACTTC. Its protein product is CASSLGRGVRLAPEQYF.

The chain joins TRBV9 to TRBJ2-2; 8 nucleotides align to TRBD1. This CDR3 contains 14 residues. Trimming removed 3 bases from V and 8 bases from J; junction bases left unmatched: 6. Germline CDR1 SGDLS, CDR2 YYNGEE. The CDR3 here is CASSATGVPGELFF. CDR3 DNA: TGTGCCAGCAGCGCGACAGGGGTACCGGGGGAGCTGTTTTTT.

This rearrangement joins TRBV9 to TRBJ2-2; D is unclear. CDR3 length equals 13 residues. V shed 4 bases and J shed 1 base, with 5 bases lying between them. Looked up from germline, CDR1 is SGDLS and CDR2 is YYNGEE. The CDR3 here is CASSPLNTGELFF. Here the CDR3 DNA reads TGTGCCAGCAGCCCCCTGAACACCGGGGAGCTGTTTTTT. Drawing the rest from reference TRBV9 and TRBJ2-2, the complete variable domain is DSGVTQTPKHLITATGQRVTLRCSPRSGDLSVYWYQQSLDQGLQFLIQYYNGEERAKGNILERFSAQQFPDLHSELNLSSLELGDSALYFCASSPLNTGELFFGEGSRLTVL.

The chain carries TRBV19 and TRBJ1-2; 7 nucleotides match TRBD1. Unmatched junction bases numbered 21, after V lost 6 bases and J lost 8 bases. The CDR3 loop spans 17 amino acids. CDR1 and CDR2 from the germline V gene are LNHDA and SQIVND (reference sequence). CDR3: CASSPNRDSKFQWGYTF. CDR3 bases: TGTGCCAGTAGCCCAAACCGGGACAGCAAGTTTCAATGGGGCTACACCTTC.

J is TRBJ2-7 and V is TRBV18, with 9 bases lining up with TRBD2. The CDR3 has 13 residues. Germline lookup yields CDR1 KGHSH and CDR2 LQKENI. With 2 bases clipped from V and 4 bases from J, the junction kept 0 bases outside the gene matches. The CDR3 loop reads CASSPAGGYEQYF. CDR3 sequence (DNA): TGTGCCAGCTCACCAGCGGGAGGGTACGAGCAGTACTTC.

The V and J genes are TRBV6-5 and TRBJ1-5, with D maybe TRBD1 (6 bases). Germline-derived CDR1 and CDR2 are MNHEY and SVGAGI. With 6 bases removed from V and 4 bases from J, the gap between germline ends came to 13 bases. The CDR3 has 14 residues. The CDR3 region has the DNA TGTGCCAGCAGCAACAGGGATTCAAATCAGCCCCAGCATTTT. Translation gives CASSNRDSNQPQHF.

CDR3 in DNA: TGTGCCAGCTCACCAGCCTCGGACTCTAACTATGGCTACACCTTC. Its translation: CASSPASDSNYGYTF. This sequence joins TRBV18 and TRBJ1-2, with D unclear. The CDR3 contains 15 residues. V was cut by 2 bases and J by 0 bases, with 10 bases left in between. Germline V gene lookup returns CDR1 KGHSH and CDR2 LQKENI.

This sequence joins TRBV5-4 and TRBJ2-7; 12 positions match TRBD1. This CDR3 comprises 15 residues. Per germline, CDR1 SGHNT and CDR2 YYREEE (reference sequence). J was trimmed by 5 bases and V by 4 bases; bases with no gene match: 7. CDR3 region: CASSIMGQGADEQYF. The DNA for the CDR3 is TGTGCCAGCAGCATTATGGGACAGGGGGCAGACGAGCAGTACTTC. The full variable domain, in which reference TRBV5-4 and TRBJ2-7 provide the parts outside the CDR3, is ETGVTQSPTHLIKTRGQQVTLRCSSQSGHNTVSWYQQALGQGPQFIFQYYREEENGRGNFPPRFSGLQFPNYSSELNVNALELDDSALYLCASSIMGQGADEQYFGPGTRLTVT.

The chain recombines TRBV27 with TRBJ2-3; 13 positions agree with TRBD2. CDR3 length: 15 residues. V lost 5 bases, J lost 7 bases, and 6 bases stayed unmatched. Germline V gene sequence: CDR1 MNHEY, CDR2 SMNVEV (reference sequence). CDR3 loop: CASSPWTSGRHTQYF. For the CDR3, the DNA is TGTGCCAGCAGTCCCTGGACTAGCGGGAGACATACGCAGTATTTT.

J is TRBJ1-5 and V is TRBV6-6; D not resolved. The CDR3 totals 14 residues. V dropped 9 bases and J dropped 2 bases, with 14 bases sitting between them. The germline gives CDR1 MNHNY, CDR2 SVGAGI (reference sequence). DNA of the CDR3: TGTGCCAGTAAGACGGGAGGCGGCAATCAGCCCCAGCATTTT. It is translated as CASKTGGGNQPQHF.

This clone was observed a single time. The V gene is TRBV7-9, the J gene TRBJ2-5; weak D call: TRBD2 (6 bases). This CDR3 is 15 amino acids long. Trimming removed 2 bases from V and 3 bases from J, with 13 bases in between. Germline CDR1 and CDR2: SEHNR and FQNEAQ (reference sequence). The CDR3 protein is CASSLSRGKKETQYF. In DNA, the CDR3 is TGTGCCAGCAGCTTATCCCGGGGGAAGAAAGAGACCCAGTACTTC.

The CDR3: CASSSSGSSNQPQHF. The DNA of the CDR3 is TGTGCCAGCAGCTCATCGGGTTCCAGTAATCAGCCCCAGCATTTT. The V gene is TRBV9, the J gene TRBJ1-5; D unclear. Trimming removed 4 bases from V and 4 bases from J, with 15 bases in between. This CDR3 region has 15 residues. Germline CDR1 SGDLS, CDR2 YYNGEE. The full variable domain, with the rest looked up from reference TRBV9 and TRBJ1-5, is DSGVTQTPKHLITATGQRVTLRCSPRSGDLSVYWYQQSLDQGLQFLIQYYNGEERAKGNILERFSAQQFPDLHSELNLSSLELGDSALYFCASSSSGSSNQPQHFGDGTRLSIL.

The rearrangement joins TRBV30 to TRBJ2-1; 9 bases are a match to TRBD2. Germline V gene data show CDR1 as GTSNPN and CDR2 as SVGIG (reference sequence). Trimming cost V 4 bases and J 8 bases; bases outside gene matches: 9. This CDR3 is 14 amino acids long. For the CDR3, the DNA is TGTGCCTGGACCGCGGGAGGGCCTAGGGATGAGCAGTTCTTC. The encoded protein is CAWTAGGPRDEQFF.

This rearrangement joins TRBV2 to TRBJ2-7; 8 positions match TRBD1. This CDR3 is 15 amino acids long. Trimming took 4 bases from V and 2 from J; bases not matched to a gene: 7. The germline gives CDR1 SNHLY, CDR2 FYNNEI. In DNA, the CDR3 is TGTGCCAGCAGTGTAAGTCGGGACAGGACCTACGAGCAGTACTTC. Translation gives CASSVSRDRTYEQYF.

The genes are TRBV6-5 and TRBJ2-7, with 7 bases matching TRBD2. Germline assignment: CDR1 MNHEY and CDR2 SVGAGI. The V gene end was trimmed by 5 bases and the J gene end by 4 bases; junction bases not matched to a gene: 11. The CDR3 totals 15 residues. The chain's CDR3 is CASSPLGTGGYEQYF. Written as DNA, the CDR3 is TGTGCCAGCAGTCCACTGGGGACCGGGGGGTACGAGCAGTACTTC.

The rearrangement links TRBV4-1 to TRBJ2-7; the D gene is possibly TRBD1 (6 bases). There are 14 residues in the CDR3. Germline V gene data show CDR1 as MGHRA and CDR2 as YSYEKL. Trimming removed 3 bases at V and 5 bases at J, with 14 bases between. CDR3 sequence (DNA): TGCGCCAGCAGCCATGGGACACGACCTCACGAGCAGTACTTC. It is translated as CASSHGTRPHEQYF.

The CDR3 region has the DNA TGTGCCATCAGTGAGCCCCAGGGGGGTGAGCAGTTCTTC. Its protein is CAISEPQGGEQFF. The chain links TRBV10-3 to TRBJ2-1, with D possibly TRBD1 on 7 matching bases. Germline V gene sequence: CDR1 ENHRY, CDR2 SYGVKD. V lost 2 bases and J 9 bases, leaving 11 bases between the germline ends. The CDR3 runs to 13 residues.

This chain connects TRBV5-6 to TRBJ2-1, with 8 bases that match TRBD2. The V segment lost 4 bases and the J segment 6 bases; nucleotides outside the gene matches: 12. The CDR3 totals 16 residues. The germline V gene has CDR1 SGHDT and CDR2 YYEEEE. The CDR3 DNA is TGTGCCAGCAGCCAACTGCCGGGACTAGTCTTCAATGAGCAGTTCTTC. Translated: CASSQLPGLVFNEQFF. Variable domain in full (rest from reference TRBV5-6 and TRBJ2-1): DAGVTQSPTHLIKTRGQQVTLRCSPKSGHDTVSWYQQALGQGPQFIFQYYEEEERQRGNFPDRFSGHQFPNYSSELNVNALLLGDSALYLCASSQLPGLVFNEQFFGPGTRLTVL.